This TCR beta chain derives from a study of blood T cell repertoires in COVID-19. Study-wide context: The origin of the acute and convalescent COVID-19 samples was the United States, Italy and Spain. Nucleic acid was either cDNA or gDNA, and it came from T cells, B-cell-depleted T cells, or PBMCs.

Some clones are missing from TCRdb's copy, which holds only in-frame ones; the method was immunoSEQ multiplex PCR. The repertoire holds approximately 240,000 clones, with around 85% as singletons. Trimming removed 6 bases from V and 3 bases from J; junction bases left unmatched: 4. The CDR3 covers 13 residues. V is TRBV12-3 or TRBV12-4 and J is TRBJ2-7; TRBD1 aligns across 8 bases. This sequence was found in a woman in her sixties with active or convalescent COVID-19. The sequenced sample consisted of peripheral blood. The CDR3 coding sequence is TGTGCCAGCAGCCCGGACAGGGACTACGAGCAGTACTTC. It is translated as CASSPDRDYEQYF.